Listed below are T cell receptor beta chains from one sample, sequenced in a study of blood T cell repertoires in COVID-19. Data came from immunoSEQ multiplex PCR; TCRdb stores just in-frame clones and leaves some out. The sample lists roughly 200,000 clones, 84% occurring once. Sequencing was done on a sample of peripheral blood. The source is a human donor in a cohort sampled during active COVID-19. The CDR3 runs from the conserved cysteine through the conserved F or W. Fields, in order: V gene, D gene, J gene, clone size, CDR3 protein, CDR3 DNA. The D gene is left open where the match is weak. Some rows have no size entry. The others give once, few or many, or a class for an expanded clone.

>TRBV7-8|NA|TRBJ2-7|NA
CASSSEGGAPYEQYF
TGTGCCAGCAGCTCGGAGGGGGGGGCGCCTTACGAGCAGTACTTC
>TRBV19|NA|TRBJ1-5|once
CASSFWGGSNQPQHF
TGTGCCAGTAGTTTTTGGGGAGGAAGCAATCAGCCCCAGCATTTT
>TRBV5-8|NA|TRBJ1-5|NA
CASSSYTGEYSNQPQHF
TGTGCCAGCAGCTCCTACACAGGAGAGTATAGCAATCAGCCCCAGCATTTT
>TRBV4-1|NA|TRBJ1-5|NA
CASSQQGPTNQPQHF
TGCGCCAGCAGCCAACAGGGTCCCACCAATCAGCCCCAGCATTTT
>TRBV7-6|NA|TRBJ2-5|NA
CASSIGHSYQETQYF
TGTGCCAGCAGCATAGGACACTCGTACCAAGAGACCCAGTACTTC
>TRBV14|NA|TRBJ2-3|NA
CASSQDRGRSLYF
TGTGCCAGCAGCCAAGATAGGGGTCGGAGCCTGTATTTT
>TRBV27|NA|TRBJ2-1|NA
CASSPPLGQRQSYNEQFF
TGTGCCAGCAGTCCCCCCCTCGGACAGCGACAATCCTACAATGAGCAGTTCTTC
>TRBV27|TRBD2|TRBJ2-7|NA
CATMGGGAYEQYF
TGTGCCACCATGGGTGGGGGGGCCTACGAGCAGTACTTC
>TRBV5-1|NA|TRBJ2-1|once
CASPYPPGEQFF
TGCGCCAGCCCCTACCCCCCCGGTGAGCAGTTCTTC
>TRBV21-1|NA|TRBJ2-6|NA
CASSPSGDRENSGANVLTF
TGTGCCAGCAGCCCCTCCGGGGACAGGGAAAACTCTGGGGCCAACGTCCTGACTTTC
>TRBV16|NA|TRBJ2-3|NA
CASSQGTSTDTQYF
TGTGCCAGCAGCCAGGGGACTAGCACAGATACGCAGTATTTT
>TRBV19|TRBD1|TRBJ1-2|NA
CASSVIPGQVYGYTF
TGTGCCAGTAGTGTGATACCGGGACAGGTCTATGGCTACACCTTC
>TRBV7-9|NA|TRBJ1-1|NA
CASRGRNTEAFF
TGTGCCAGCAGGGGGCGAAACACTGAAGCTTTCTTT
>TRBV6-5|NA|TRBJ1-2|once
CASSYLRGRVNYGYTF
TGTGCCAGCAGTTACCTCCGCGGCAGGGTAAACTATGGCTACACCTTC
>TRBV6-5|TRBD1|TRBJ2-2|NA
CASRKTGQSGELFF
TGTGCCAGCAGAAAGACAGGGCAGTCCGGGGAGCTGTTTTTT
>TRBV5-4|NA|TRBJ2-1|NA
CASSSGTPTYNEQFF
TGTGCCAGCAGTTCAGGGACACCCACCTACAATGAGCAGTTCTTC
>TRBV19|TRBD1|TRBJ1-5|few
CASSIDQTGANQPQHF
TGTGCCAGTAGTATAGATCAAACAGGGGCCAATCAGCCCCAGCATTTT
>TRBV9|NA|TRBJ2-7|NA
CASSVGGSSYEQYF
TGTGCCAGCAGCGTAGGAGGTAGCTCCTACGAGCAGTACTTC
>TRBV29-1|NA|TRBJ2-7|NA
CSVEVAGDYFSYEQYF
TGCAGCGTTGAGGTCGCAGGGGATTACTTTTCCTACGAGCAGTACTTC
>TRBV12-3/TRBV12-4|TRBD2|TRBJ2-1|NA
CASRDYPNEQFF
TGTGCCAGCCGGGACTATCCTAATGAGCAGTTCTTC
>TRBV7-2|NA|TRBJ2-3|NA
CASSLAMVAGGTDTQYF
TGTGCCAGCAGCTTAGCAATGGTGGCAGGGGGCACAGATACGCAGTATTTT
>TRBV18|TRBD1|TRBJ1-2|NA
CASSPTGDYGYTF
TGTGCCAGCTCACCGACAGGGGACTATGGCTACACCTTC
>TRBV28|TRBD1|TRBJ1-2|NA
CASVGPGQGNYGYTF
TGTGCCAGCGTCGGCCCGGGACAGGGTAACTATGGCTACACCTTC
>TRBV19|TRBD1|TRBJ2-2|NA
CASRKDRARAGELFF
TGTGCCAGTAGGAAGGACAGGGCAAGGGCCGGGGAGCTGTTTTTT
>TRBV6-5|NA|TRBJ2-7|NA
CASSYQRSVRAEQYF
TGTGCCAGCAGTTACCAAAGATCGGTCAGGGCGGAGCAGTACTTC
>TRBV7-9|TRBD1|TRBJ2-7|few
CASSRDRDEQYF
TGTGCCAGCAGCAGAGACAGGGACGAGCAGTACTTC
>TRBV11-2|NA|TRBJ2-4|NA
CASSFQLAKNIQYF
TGTGCCAGCAGCTTCCAACTAGCCAAAAACATTCAGTACTTC
>TRBV11-2|NA|TRBJ1-5|once
CASSLGTTDYQPQHF
TGTGCCAGCAGCTTAGGAACGACTGATTATCAGCCCCAGCATTTT
>TRBV19|NA|TRBJ2-3|few
CASSVLFSSSTDTQYF
TGTGCCAGTAGTGTATTATTTTCCTCTAGCACAGATACGCAGTATTTT
>TRBV3-1/TRBV3-2|NA|TRBJ2-3|once
CASSLWTRRTDTQYF
TGTGCCAGCAGCCTTTGGACTCGGCGCACAGATACGCAGTATTTT
>TRBV28|TRBD2|TRBJ2-1|NA
CASSQQGLAGYNEQFF
TGTGCCAGCAGTCAACAGGGACTAGCGGGGTACAATGAGCAGTTCTTC
>TRBV28|NA|TRBJ2-1|NA
CASSLTRYNEQFF
TGTGCCAGCAGTTTAACCAGGTACAATGAGCAGTTCTTC
>TRBV24-1|TRBD1|TRBJ1-2|few
CATSDDRDRGRDYGYTF
TGTGCCACCAGTGATGACCGGGACAGGGGGCGCGACTATGGCTACACCTTC
>TRBV2|TRBD2|TRBJ2-7|NA
CASSPGGKQISYEQYF
TGTGCCAGCAGTCCGGGAGGTAAGCAAATATCCTACGAGCAGTACTTC
>TRBV6-6|TRBD1|TRBJ1-5|NA
CASSYSGTASNQPQHF
TGTGCCAGCAGTTATTCCGGGACAGCTAGCAATCAGCCCCAGCATTTT
>TRBV4-1|NA|TRBJ2-1|NA
CASSQMGRGDEQFF
TGCGCCAGCAGCCAGATGGGCAGGGGGGATGAGCAGTTCTTC
>TRBV2|NA|TRBJ2-5|NA
CASRQGSAETQYF
TGTGCCAGCAGACAGGGATCGGCAGAGACCCAGTACTTC
>TRBV27|TRBD1|TRBJ2-3|NA
CASSIQGASTDTQYF
TGTGCCAGCAGTATACAGGGGGCGAGCACAGATACGCAGTATTTT
>TRBV7-8|TRBD1|TRBJ2-3|NA
CASSSRVRGQGFDTQYF
TGTGCCAGCAGCTCTAGGGTTCGGGGACAGGGTTTCGATACGCAGTATTTT
>TRBV5-6|TRBD1|TRBJ2-7|few
CASSFGQGLYEQYF
TGTGCCAGCAGCTTTGGACAGGGGTTGTACGAGCAGTACTTC
>TRBV28|TRBD1|TRBJ1-3|NA
CASSWPLSDRGASGNTIYF
TGTGCCAGCAGTTGGCCCTTATCGGACAGGGGAGCGTCTGGAAACACCATATATTTT
>TRBV11-3|NA|TRBJ2-7|few
CASSPTGRHEQYF
TGTGCCAGCAGCCCCACAGGGAGACACGAGCAGTACTTC
>TRBV12-5|TRBD2|TRBJ2-3|NA
CASGLLGLGTDTQYF
TGTGCTAGTGGTTTGTTAGGACTAGGCACAGATACGCAGTATTTT
>TRBV18|TRBD1|TRBJ2-1|NA
CASSPQGTGVNEQFF
TGTGCCAGCTCACCACAAGGGACAGGGGTTAATGAGCAGTTCTTC